The 5 T cell receptor beta chains below all came from one sample that was sequenced in a study of CD8 T cells in ankylosing spondylitis. One entry per CDR3 protein, called by TCRdb with MiXCR from the 5' RACE reads. This table holds 80,000 to 100,000 distinct CDR3 sequences, about 7.7% found once. Sequenced: blood, either unsorted or a sorted T cell fraction (not recorded which). Every receptor here comes from a male donor with ankylosing spondylitis or in good health (not recorded which).

This clonotype was seen many times. The J gene is TRBJ2-1, the V gene TRBV11-2; the D gene is possibly TRBD2 (6 bases). This CDR3 comprises 16 residues. Looked up from germline, CDR1 is SGHAT and CDR2 is FQNNGV. V was clipped by 0 bases and J by 7 bases, with 16 bases between them. Written as DNA, the CDR3 is TGTGCCAGCAGCTTAGAAATAAGGGACCGGGGGAATGAGCAGTTCTTC. It specifies CASSLEIRDRGNEQFF.

This clonotype was picked up many times. The rearrangement joins TRBV11-1 to TRBJ2-5, with D hard to call. Trimming removed 5 bases from V and 5 bases from J, with 12 bases in between. Germline lookup yields CDR1 SGHAT and CDR2 FQDESV (reference sequence). The CDR3 totals 13 residues. In DNA, the CDR3 is TGTGCCAGCAGCGTCGACCGATCGGAGACCCAGTACTTC. Translation gives CASSVDRSETQYF.

This clonotype was counted at least ten times. The chain has TRBV12-3 or TRBV12-4 and TRBJ2-7; no firm D call. The CDR3 sequence is 14 residues long. V was cut by 4 bases and J by 0 bases, with 10 bases left in between. The CDR3 DNA reads TGTGCCAGCAGTTCGGTCGGAGTCTCCTACGAGCAGTACTTC. It is translated as CASSSVGVSYEQYF.

This clonotype was seen ten or more times. CDR3 nucleotide sequence: TGTGCCAGCAGCCAAGGGTTGAATTCCAGGGCGAACGATGAAGCTTTCTTT. Encoded protein: CASSQGLNSRANDEAFF. The J gene is TRBJ1-1, the V gene TRBV4-2; D possibly corresponds to TRBD1 (5 bases). Per the germline V gene, CDR1 is LGHNA and CDR2 is YNFKEQ. The CDR3 spans 17 residues. Deletions cut 1 base from V and 7 bases from J, with 22 bases between.

This clonotype has a count of ten or more. The CDR3: CASGEGNQPQHF. In DNA, the CDR3 is TGTGCCAGCGGGGAAGGCAATCAGCCCCAGCATTTT. The rearrangement joins TRBV3-1 to TRBJ1-5; D is undetermined. Trimming removed 8 bases from V and 2 bases from J, with 7 bases in between. From germline, CDR1 is LGHDT and CDR2 YNNKEL (reference sequence). The CDR3 runs to 12 residues. The full variable domain, its missing parts supplied by reference TRBV3-1 and TRBJ1-5, is DTAVSQTPKYLVTQMGNDKSIKCEQNLGHDTMYWYKQDSKKFLKIMFSYNNKELIINETVPNRFSPKSPDKAHLNLHINSLELGDSAVYFCASGEGNQPQHFGDGTRLSIL.